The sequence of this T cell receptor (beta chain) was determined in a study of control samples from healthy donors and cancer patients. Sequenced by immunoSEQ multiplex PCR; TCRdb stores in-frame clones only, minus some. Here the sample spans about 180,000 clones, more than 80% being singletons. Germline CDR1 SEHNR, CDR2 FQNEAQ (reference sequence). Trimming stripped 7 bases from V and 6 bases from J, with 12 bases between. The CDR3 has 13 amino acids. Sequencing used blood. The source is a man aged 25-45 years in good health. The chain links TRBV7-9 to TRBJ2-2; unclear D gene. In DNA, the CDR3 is TGTGCCAGCAATCCCATCCGGCCCGGGGAGCTGTTTTTT. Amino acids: CASNPIRPGELFF.